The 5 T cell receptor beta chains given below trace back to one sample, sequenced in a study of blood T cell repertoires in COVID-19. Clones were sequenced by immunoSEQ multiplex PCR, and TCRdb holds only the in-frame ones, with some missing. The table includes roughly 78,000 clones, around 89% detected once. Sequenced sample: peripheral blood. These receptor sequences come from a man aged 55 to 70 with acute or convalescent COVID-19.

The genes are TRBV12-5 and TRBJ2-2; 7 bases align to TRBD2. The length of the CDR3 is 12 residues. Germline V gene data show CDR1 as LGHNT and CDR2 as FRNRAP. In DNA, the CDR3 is TGTGTAAGCGGGGCCAACACCGGGGAGCTGTTTTTT. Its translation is CVSGANTGELFF. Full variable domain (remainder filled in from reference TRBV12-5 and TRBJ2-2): DARVTQTPRHKVTEMGQEVTMRCQPILGHNTVFWYRQTMMQGLELLAYFRNRAPLDDSGMPKDRFSAEMPDATLATLKIQPSEPRDSAVYFCVSGANTGELFFGEGSRLTVL.

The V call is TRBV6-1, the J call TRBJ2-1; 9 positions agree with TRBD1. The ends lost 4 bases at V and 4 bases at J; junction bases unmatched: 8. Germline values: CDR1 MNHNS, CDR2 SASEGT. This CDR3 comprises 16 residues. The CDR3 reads CASSVQQGAKYNEQFF. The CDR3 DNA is TGTGCCAGCAGTGTACAACAGGGGGCGAAATACAATGAGCAGTTCTTC.

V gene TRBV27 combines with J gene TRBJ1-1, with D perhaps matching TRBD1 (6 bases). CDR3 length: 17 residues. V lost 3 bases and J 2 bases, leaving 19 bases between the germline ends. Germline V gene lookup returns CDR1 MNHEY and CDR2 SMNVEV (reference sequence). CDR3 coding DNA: TGTGCCAGCAGTTTTTTCGGAGTTCAGGGGATTAACACTGAAGCTTTCTTT. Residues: CASSFFGVQGINTEAFF.

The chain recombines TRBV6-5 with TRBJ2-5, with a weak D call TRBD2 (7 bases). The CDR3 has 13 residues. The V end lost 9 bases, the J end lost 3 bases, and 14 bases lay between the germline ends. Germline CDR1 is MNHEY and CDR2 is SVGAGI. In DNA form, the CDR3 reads TGTGCCAGTTCCAGAGGGGGGGAAGAGACCCAGTACTTC. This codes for CASSRGGEETQYF.

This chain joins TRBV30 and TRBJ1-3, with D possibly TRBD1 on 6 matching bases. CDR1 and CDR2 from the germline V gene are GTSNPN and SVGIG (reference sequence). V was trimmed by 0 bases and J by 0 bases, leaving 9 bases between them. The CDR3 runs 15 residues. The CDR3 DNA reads TGTGCCTGGAGTGTGGACAGATTCTCTGGAAACACCATATATTTT. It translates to CAWSVDRFSGNTIYF.